The clone carrying this T cell receptor (beta chain) was observed a handful of times. Clones were sequenced by immunoSEQ multiplex PCR, and TCRdb holds only the in-frame ones, with some missing. The table lists 200,000 or so clones, roughly 80% of them singletons, with more than 9% in the top ten. The data originate from a study of blood T cell repertoires in COVID-19. The CDR3 contains 15 residues. The V gene's germline CDR1 is MDHEN and CDR2 SYDVKM. The junction had 5 bases not matched to a gene; V was cut back by 5 bases and J by 8 bases. The specimen was peripheral blood. The chain joins TRBV28 to TRBJ2-1; 14 bases are a match to TRBD2. This TCR came from a woman aged 80 or over with acute or convalescent COVID-19. CDR3 DNA: TGTGCCAGCAGTACGGGGACTAGCGGGAGCCATGAGCAGTTCTTC. It is translated as CASSTGTSGSHEQFF.